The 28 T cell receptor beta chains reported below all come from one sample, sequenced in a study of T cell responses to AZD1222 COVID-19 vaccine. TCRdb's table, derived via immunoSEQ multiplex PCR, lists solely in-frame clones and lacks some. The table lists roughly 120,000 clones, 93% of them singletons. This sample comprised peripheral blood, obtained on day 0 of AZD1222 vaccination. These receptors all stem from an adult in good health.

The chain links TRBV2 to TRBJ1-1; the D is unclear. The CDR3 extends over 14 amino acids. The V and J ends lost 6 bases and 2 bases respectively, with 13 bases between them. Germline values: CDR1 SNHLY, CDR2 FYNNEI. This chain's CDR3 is CASSAKGRNTEAFF. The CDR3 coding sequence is TGTGCCAGCAGCGCTAAAGGACGTAACACTGAAGCTTTCTTT.

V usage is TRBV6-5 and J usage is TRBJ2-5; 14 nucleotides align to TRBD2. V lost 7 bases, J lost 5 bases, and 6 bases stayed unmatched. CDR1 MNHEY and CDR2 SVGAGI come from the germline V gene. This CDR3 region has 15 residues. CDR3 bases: TGTGCCAGCACCGGACTAGCGGGAGGTTGGGAGACCCAGTACTTC. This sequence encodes CASTGLAGGWETQYF.

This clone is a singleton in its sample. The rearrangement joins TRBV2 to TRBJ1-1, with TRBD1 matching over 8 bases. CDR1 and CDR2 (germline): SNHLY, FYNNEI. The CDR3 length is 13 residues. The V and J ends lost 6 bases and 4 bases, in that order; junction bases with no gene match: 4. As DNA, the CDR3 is TGTGCCAGCAGCCAAGGACAGGGCACTGAAGCTTTCTTT. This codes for CASSQGQGTEAFF.

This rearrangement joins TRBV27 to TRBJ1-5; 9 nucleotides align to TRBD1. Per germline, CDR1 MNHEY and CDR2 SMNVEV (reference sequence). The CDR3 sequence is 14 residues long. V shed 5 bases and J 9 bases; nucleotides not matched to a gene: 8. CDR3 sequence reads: CASSPEQGARPQHF. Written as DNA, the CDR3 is TGTGCCAGCAGTCCGGAACAGGGGGCTAGGCCCCAGCATTTT.

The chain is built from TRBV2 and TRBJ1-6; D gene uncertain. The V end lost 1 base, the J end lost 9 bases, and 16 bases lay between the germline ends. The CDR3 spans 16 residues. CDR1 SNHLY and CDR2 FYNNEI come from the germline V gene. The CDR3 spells CASSEDNPRVGSPLHF. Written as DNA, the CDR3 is TGTGCCAGCAGTGAAGATAACCCCAGAGTAGGTTCACCCCTCCACTTT. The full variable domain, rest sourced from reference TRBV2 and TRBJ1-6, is EPEVTQTPSHQVTQMGQEVILRCVPISNHLYFYWYRQILGQKVEFLVSFYNNEISEKSEIFDDQFSVERPDGSNFTLKIRSTKLEDSAMYFCASSEDNPRVGSPLHFGNGTRLTVT.

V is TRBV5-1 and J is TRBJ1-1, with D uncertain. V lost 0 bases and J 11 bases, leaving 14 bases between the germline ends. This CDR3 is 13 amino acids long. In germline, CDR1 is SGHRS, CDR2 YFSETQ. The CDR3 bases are TGCGCCAGCAGCTTGGTTTCTGGGGAGGGCGCTTTCTTT. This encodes CASSLVSGEGAFF.

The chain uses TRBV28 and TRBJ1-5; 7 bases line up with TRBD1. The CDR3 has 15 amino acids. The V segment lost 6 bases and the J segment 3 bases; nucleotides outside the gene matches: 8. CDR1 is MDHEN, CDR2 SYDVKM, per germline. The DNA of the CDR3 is TGTGCCAGCAGACTCACCAGGGGGTTCAATCAGCCCCAGCATTTT. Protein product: CASRLTRGFNQPQHF.

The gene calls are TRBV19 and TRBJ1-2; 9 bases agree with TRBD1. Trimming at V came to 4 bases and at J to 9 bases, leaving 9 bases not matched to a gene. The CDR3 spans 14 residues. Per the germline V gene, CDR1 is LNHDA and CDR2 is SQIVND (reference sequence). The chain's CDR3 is CASSTLQGARSYTF. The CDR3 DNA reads TGTGCCAGTAGTACTTTACAGGGGGCGCGTAGCTACACCTTC. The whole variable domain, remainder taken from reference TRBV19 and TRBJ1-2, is DGGITQSPKYLFRKEGQNVTLSCEQNLNHDAMYWYRQDPGQGLRLIYYSQIVNDFQKGDIAEGYSVSREKKESFPLTVTSAQKNPTAFYLCASSTLQGARSYTFGSGTRLTVV.

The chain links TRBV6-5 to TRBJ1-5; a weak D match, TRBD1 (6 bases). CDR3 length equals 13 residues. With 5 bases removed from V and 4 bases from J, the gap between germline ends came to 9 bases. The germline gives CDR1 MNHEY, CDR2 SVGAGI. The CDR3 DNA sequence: TGTGCCAGCAGTACCACAGGGAATCAGCCCCAGCATTTT. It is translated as CASSTTGNQPQHF.

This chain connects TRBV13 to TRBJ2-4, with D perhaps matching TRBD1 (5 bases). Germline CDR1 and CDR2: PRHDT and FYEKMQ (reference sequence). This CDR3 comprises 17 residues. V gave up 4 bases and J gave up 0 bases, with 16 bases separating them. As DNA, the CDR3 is TGTGCCAGCAGCTCCCAGTTGGACACTTTAGCCAAAAACATTCAGTACTTC. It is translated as CASSSQLDTLAKNIQYF.

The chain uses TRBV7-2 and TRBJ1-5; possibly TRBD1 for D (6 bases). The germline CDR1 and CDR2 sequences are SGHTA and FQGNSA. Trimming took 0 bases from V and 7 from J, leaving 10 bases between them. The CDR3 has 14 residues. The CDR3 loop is CASSLALGGQPQHF. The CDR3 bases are TGTGCCAGCAGCTTAGCGTTGGGGGGCCAGCCCCAGCATTTT.

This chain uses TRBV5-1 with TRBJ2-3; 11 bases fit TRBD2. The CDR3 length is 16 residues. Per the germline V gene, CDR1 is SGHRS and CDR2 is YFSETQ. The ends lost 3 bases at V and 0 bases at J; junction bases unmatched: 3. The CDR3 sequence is CASSSTSGISTDTQYF. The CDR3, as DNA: TGCGCCAGCAGCTCGACTAGCGGGATTAGCACAGATACGCAGTATTTT.

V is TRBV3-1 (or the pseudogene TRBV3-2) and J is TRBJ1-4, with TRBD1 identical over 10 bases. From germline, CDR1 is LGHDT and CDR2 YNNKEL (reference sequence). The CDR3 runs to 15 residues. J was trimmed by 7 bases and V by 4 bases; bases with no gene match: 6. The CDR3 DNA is TGTGCCAGCAGCCGGCCGGGACAGGGGTGTGAAAAACTGTTTTTT. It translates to CASSRPGQGCEKLFF.

The DNA for the CDR3 is TGTGCCAGCAGCTTACACGGGGGAGGGCCACAGGGTCCCCCTCACTATTTT. Protein product: CASSLHGGGPQGPPHYF. The rearrangement uses TRBV7-9 and TRBJ2-3; D perhaps matches TRBD2 (7 bases). This CDR3 has 17 amino acids. The V gene lost 2 bases and the J gene lost 15 bases, with 30 bases spanning the gap. Germline CDR1 is SEHNR and CDR2 is FQNEAQ (reference sequence).

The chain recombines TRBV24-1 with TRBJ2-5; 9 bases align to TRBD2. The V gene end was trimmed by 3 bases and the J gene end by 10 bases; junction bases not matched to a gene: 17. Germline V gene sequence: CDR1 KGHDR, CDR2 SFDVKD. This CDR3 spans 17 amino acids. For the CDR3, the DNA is TGTGCCACCAGTGATCCCCAGGCTAGCGGGGTACCAGGGGGCCAGTACTTC. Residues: CATSDPQASGVPGGQYF.

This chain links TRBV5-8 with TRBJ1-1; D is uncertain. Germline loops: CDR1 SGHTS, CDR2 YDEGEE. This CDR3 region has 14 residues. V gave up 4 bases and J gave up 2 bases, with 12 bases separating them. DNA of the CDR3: TGTGCCAGCAGCCAGGAGGGCCAAAACACTGAAGCTTTCTTT. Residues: CASSQEGQNTEAFF. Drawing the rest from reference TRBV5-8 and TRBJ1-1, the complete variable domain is EAGVTQSPTHLIKTRGQQATLRCSPISGHTSVYWYQQALGLGLQFLLWYDEGEERNRGNFPPRFSGRQFPNYSSELNVNALELEDSALYLCASSQEGQNTEAFFGQGTRLTVV.

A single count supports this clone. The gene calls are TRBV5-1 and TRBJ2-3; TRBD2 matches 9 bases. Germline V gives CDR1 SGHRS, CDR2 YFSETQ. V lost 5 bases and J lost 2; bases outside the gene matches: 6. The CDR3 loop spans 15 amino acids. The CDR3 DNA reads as TGCGCCAGCAGTTCCGGGACTAGCTCCACAGATACGCAGTATTTT. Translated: CASSSGTSSTDTQYF.

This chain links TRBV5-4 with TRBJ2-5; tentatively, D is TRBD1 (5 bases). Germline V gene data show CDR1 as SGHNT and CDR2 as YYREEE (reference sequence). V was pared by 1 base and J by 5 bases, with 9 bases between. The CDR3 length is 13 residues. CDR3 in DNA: TGTGCCAGCAGCTTGAAAGGGGCGGAGACCCAGTACTTC. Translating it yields CASSLKGAETQYF.

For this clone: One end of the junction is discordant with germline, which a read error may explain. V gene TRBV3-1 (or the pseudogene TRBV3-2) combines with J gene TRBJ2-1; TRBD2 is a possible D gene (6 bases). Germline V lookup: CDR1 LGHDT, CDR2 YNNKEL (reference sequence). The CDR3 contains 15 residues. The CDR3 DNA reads TGTGCCGGCAGCTCCCCTAGCGTTCTGGTTAATGAGCAGTTCTTC. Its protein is CAGSSPSVLVNEQFF.

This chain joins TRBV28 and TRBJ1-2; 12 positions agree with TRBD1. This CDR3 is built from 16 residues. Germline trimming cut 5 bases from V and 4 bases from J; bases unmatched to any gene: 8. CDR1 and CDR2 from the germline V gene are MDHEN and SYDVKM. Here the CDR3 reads CASSAGTGGIGYGYTF. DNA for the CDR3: TGTGCCAGCAGTGCCGGGACAGGGGGCATCGGCTATGGCTACACCTTC.

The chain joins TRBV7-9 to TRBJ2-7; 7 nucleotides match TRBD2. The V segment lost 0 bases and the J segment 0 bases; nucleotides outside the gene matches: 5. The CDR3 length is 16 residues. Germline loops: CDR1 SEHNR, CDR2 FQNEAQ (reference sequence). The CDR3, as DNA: TGTGCCAGCAGCTTAGCGCGGGGGACTGACTCCTACGAGCAGTACTTC. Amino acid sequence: CASSLARGTDSYEQYF.

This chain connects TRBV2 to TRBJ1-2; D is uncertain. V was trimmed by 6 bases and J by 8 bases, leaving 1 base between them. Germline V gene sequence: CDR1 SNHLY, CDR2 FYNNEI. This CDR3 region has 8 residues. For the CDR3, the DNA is TGTGCCAGCAGGGGCTACACCTTC. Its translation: CASRGYTF.

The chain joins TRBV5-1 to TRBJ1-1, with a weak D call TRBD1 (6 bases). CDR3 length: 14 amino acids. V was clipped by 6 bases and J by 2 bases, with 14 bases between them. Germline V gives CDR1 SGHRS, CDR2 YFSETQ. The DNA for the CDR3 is TGCGCCAGCAACCTAGGGGGTTCTAACACTGAAGCTTTCTTT. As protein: CASNLGGSNTEAFF.

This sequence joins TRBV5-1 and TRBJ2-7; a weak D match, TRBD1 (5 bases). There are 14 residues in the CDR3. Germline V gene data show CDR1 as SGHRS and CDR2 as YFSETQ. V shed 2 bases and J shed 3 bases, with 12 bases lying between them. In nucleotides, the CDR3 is TGCGCCAGCAGCTTTGCAGGGTGGAGCTACGAGCAGTACTTC. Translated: CASSFAGWSYEQYF.

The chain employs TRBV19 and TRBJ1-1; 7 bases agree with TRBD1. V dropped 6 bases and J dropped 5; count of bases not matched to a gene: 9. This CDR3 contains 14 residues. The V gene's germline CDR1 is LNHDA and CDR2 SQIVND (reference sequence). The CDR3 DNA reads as TGTGCCAGTAGGACAGGGAGGGCGGAAACTGAAGCTTTCTTT. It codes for CASRTGRAETEAFF.

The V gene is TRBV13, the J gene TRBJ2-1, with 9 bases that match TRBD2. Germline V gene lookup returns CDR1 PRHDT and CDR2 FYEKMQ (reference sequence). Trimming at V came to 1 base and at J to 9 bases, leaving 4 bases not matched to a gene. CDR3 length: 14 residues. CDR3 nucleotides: TGTGCCAGCAGCTTAGCAGGGACTAGCTCTGAGCAGTTCTTC. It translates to CASSLAGTSSEQFF. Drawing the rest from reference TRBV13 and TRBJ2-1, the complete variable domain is AAGVIQSPRHLIKEKRETATLKCYPIPRHDTVYWYQQGPGQDPQFLISFYEKMQSDKGSIPDRFSAQQFSDYHSELNMSSLELGDSALYFCASSLAGTSSEQFFGPGTRLTVL.

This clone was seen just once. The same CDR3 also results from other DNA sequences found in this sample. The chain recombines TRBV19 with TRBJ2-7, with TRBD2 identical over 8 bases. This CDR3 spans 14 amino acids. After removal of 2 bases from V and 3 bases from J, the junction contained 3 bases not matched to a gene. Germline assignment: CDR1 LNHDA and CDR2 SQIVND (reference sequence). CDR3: CASSITGGLYEQYF. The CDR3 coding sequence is TGTGCCAGTAGTATAACGGGGGGGCTCTACGAGCAGTACTTC.

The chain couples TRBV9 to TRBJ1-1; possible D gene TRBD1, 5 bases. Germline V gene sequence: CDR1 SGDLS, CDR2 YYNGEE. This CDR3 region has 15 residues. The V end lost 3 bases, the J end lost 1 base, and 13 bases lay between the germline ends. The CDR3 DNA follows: TGTGCCAGCAGCGCGCCCACGGGGACGAACACTGAAGCTTTCTTT. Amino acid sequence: CASSAPTGTNTEAFF.